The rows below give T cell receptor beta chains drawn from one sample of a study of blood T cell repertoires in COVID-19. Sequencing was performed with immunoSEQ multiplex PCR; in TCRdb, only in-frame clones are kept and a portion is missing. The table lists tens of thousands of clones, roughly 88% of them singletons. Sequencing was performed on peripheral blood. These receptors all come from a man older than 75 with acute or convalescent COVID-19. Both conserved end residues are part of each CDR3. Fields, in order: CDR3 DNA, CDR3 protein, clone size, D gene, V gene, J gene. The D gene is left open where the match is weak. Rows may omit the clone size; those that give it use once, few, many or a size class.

CDR3nt: TGCGCCAGCCCACAGTGCCCTGTACCCTATAGCAATCAGCCCCAGCATTTT; CDR3aa: CASPQCPVPYSNQPQHF; abundance: NA; d_gene: NA; v_gene: TRBV10-2; j_gene: TRBJ1-5
CDR3nt: TGTGCCACCAGTACAACTACAGGGAGCGGCTACACCTTC; CDR3aa: CATSTTTGSGYTF; abundance: NA; d_gene: NA; v_gene: TRBV24-1; j_gene: TRBJ1-2
CDR3nt: TGTGCCAGCAGCCCCGACGGGATCGGCAATCAGCCCCAGCATTTT; CDR3aa: CASSPDGIGNQPQHF; abundance: NA; d_gene: NA; v_gene: TRBV6-5; j_gene: TRBJ1-5
CDR3nt: TGTGCCAGCTCACCACTTAGCCCTGGCGCAGGGGCCACTGAAGCTTTCTTT; CDR3aa: CASSPLSPGAGATEAFF; abundance: NA; d_gene: NA; v_gene: TRBV18; j_gene: TRBJ1-1
CDR3nt: TGTGCCAGTAGCTGGTGGACAGGGGGCGCAGGGCGCCAGCCCCAGCATTTT; CDR3aa: CASSWWTGGAGRQPQHF; abundance: NA; d_gene: TRBD1; v_gene: TRBV19; j_gene: TRBJ1-5
CDR3nt: TGTGCCAGCAGCTTAGTGAGGGTATGGGGGAACACTGAAGCTTTCTTT; CDR3aa: CASSLVRVWGNTEAFF; abundance: NA; d_gene: NA; v_gene: TRBV11-1; j_gene: TRBJ1-1
CDR3nt: TGTGCCATCAGGGGGGACAGCCAAAGTAATCAGCCCCAGCATTTT; CDR3aa: CAIRGDSQSNQPQHF; abundance: NA; d_gene: TRBD1; v_gene: TRBV10-3; j_gene: TRBJ1-5
CDR3nt: TGTGCCAGCAGCTTGGCGGACAGTCCTGCTTCACCCCTCCACTTT; CDR3aa: CASSLADSPASPLHF; abundance: NA; d_gene: NA; v_gene: TRBV7-9; j_gene: TRBJ1-6
CDR3nt: TGTGCCAGCAGTTCCAACGGGAACAATGAGCAGTTCTTC; CDR3aa: CASSSNGNNEQFF; abundance: NA; d_gene: NA; v_gene: TRBV27; j_gene: TRBJ2-1
CDR3nt: TGTGCCAGCAGCTCTCGACTAGCGGGGGCCTCCAATGAGCAGTTCTTC; CDR3aa: CASSSRLAGASNEQFF; abundance: NA; d_gene: TRBD2; v_gene: TRBV9; j_gene: TRBJ2-1
CDR3nt: TGTGCCAGCAGCGGGCGCGGGACTAGCGGGTATGAGCAGTTCTTC; CDR3aa: CASSGRGTSGYEQFF; abundance: NA; d_gene: TRBD2; v_gene: TRBV13; j_gene: TRBJ2-1
CDR3nt: TGTGCCATCAGGGGTTCAGCGGAGGGGGCGGCCTACAATGAGCAGTTCTTC; CDR3aa: CAIRGSAEGAAYNEQFF; abundance: NA; d_gene: NA; v_gene: TRBV10-3; j_gene: TRBJ2-1
CDR3nt: TGTGCCAGCAGCCCCCTAAGCGGCTCCTACAATGAGCAGTTCTTC; CDR3aa: CASSPLSGSYNEQFF; abundance: NA; d_gene: NA; v_gene: TRBV5-6; j_gene: TRBJ2-1
CDR3nt: TGTGCCACCAGCAGAGATCTTTTTAGGGACAGCATCACCGGGGAGCTGTTTTTT; CDR3aa: CATSRDLFRDSITGELFF; abundance: NA; d_gene: TRBD1; v_gene: TRBV15; j_gene: TRBJ2-2
CDR3nt: TGTGCCAGCAGCTCCGGGACAGGGGGAGGAAATACGCAGTATTTT; CDR3aa: CASSSGTGGGNTQYF; abundance: NA; d_gene: TRBD1; v_gene: TRBV7-2; j_gene: TRBJ2-3
CDR3nt: TGCGCCAGCAGCTCCAGAGGGTACGAGCAGTACTTC; CDR3aa: CASSSRGYEQYF; abundance: NA; d_gene: NA; v_gene: TRBV5-1; j_gene: TRBJ2-7
CDR3nt: TGTGCCAGCAGTGACAAGGAGCTCGCAACTAATGAAAAACTGTTTTTT; CDR3aa: CASSDKELATNEKLFF; abundance: NA; d_gene: NA; v_gene: TRBV6-4; j_gene: TRBJ1-4
CDR3nt: TGTGCCAGCAGCCCGGAGTGGGGGCGGGCCTACAATGAGCAGTTCTTC; CDR3aa: CASSPEWGRAYNEQFF; abundance: NA; d_gene: NA; v_gene: TRBV5-8; j_gene: TRBJ2-1
CDR3nt: TGTGCCAGTAGTATTCCAGGGTCCTTGACAGATACGCAGTATTTT; CDR3aa: CASSIPGSLTDTQYF; abundance: NA; d_gene: NA; v_gene: TRBV19; j_gene: TRBJ2-3
CDR3nt: TGTGCCAGCAGTTTGAGGGGGACAGGGGGGAATAGCAATCAGCCCCAGCATTTT; CDR3aa: CASSLRGTGGNSNQPQHF; abundance: NA; d_gene: TRBD1; v_gene: TRBV27; j_gene: TRBJ1-5
CDR3nt: TGTGCCAGTCGCGAGGGGGCGGCCTATGGCTACACCTTC; CDR3aa: CASREGAAYGYTF; abundance: NA; d_gene: TRBD1; v_gene: TRBV19; j_gene: TRBJ1-2
CDR3nt: TGTGCCACCAGTGATTTGTCTAGCGGGGACACCGGGGAGCTGTTTTTT; CDR3aa: CATSDLSSGDTGELFF; abundance: NA; d_gene: TRBD2; v_gene: TRBV24-1; j_gene: TRBJ2-2
CDR3nt: TGTGCCAGCAGCGCCGGACAGTACAATGAGCAGTTCTTC; CDR3aa: CASSAGQYNEQFF; abundance: NA; d_gene: NA; v_gene: TRBV9; j_gene: TRBJ2-1
CDR3nt: TGTGCTAGTGGCAGGGACTCCTACGAGCAGTACTTC; CDR3aa: CASGRDSYEQYF; abundance: few; d_gene: NA; v_gene: TRBV12-5; j_gene: TRBJ2-7
CDR3nt: TGTGCCAGCAGCCTAACTAGCGGGAGCACAGATACGCAGTATTTT; CDR3aa: CASSLTSGSTDTQYF; abundance: NA; d_gene: TRBD2; v_gene: TRBV9; j_gene: TRBJ2-3
CDR3nt: TGTGCCAGCAGGACTAGCGGGAGCCCCACAGATACGCAGTATTTT; CDR3aa: CASRTSGSPTDTQYF; abundance: NA; d_gene: TRBD2; v_gene: TRBV14; j_gene: TRBJ2-3
CDR3nt: TGCGCCAGCAGCTTAGCGGGGGGCCAAGAGACCCAGTACTTC; CDR3aa: CASSLAGGQETQYF; abundance: NA; d_gene: TRBD2; v_gene: TRBV5-1; j_gene: TRBJ2-5
CDR3nt: TGTGCCAGCAGCCAAATCAGGGGAATTCACACTGAAGCTTTCTTT; CDR3aa: CASSQIRGIHTEAFF; abundance: NA; d_gene: NA; v_gene: TRBV11-2; j_gene: TRBJ1-1
CDR3nt: TGTGCCAGCAGTTACTCGTCCTTATACAATCAGCCCCAGCATTTT; CDR3aa: CASSYSSLYNQPQHF; abundance: NA; d_gene: NA; v_gene: TRBV6-5; j_gene: TRBJ1-5
CDR3nt: TGTGCCAGCGGGACCGGGACTAGCGGGAGGGCCTACGAGCAGTACTTC; CDR3aa: CASGTGTSGRAYEQYF; abundance: NA; d_gene: TRBD2; v_gene: TRBV28; j_gene: TRBJ2-7
CDR3nt: TGTGCCAGCAGTTACCTCTACAGGGCGGCTAATGAAAAACTGTTTTTT; CDR3aa: CASSYLYRAANEKLFF; abundance: NA; d_gene: NA; v_gene: TRBV6-5; j_gene: TRBJ1-4
CDR3nt: TGTGCCAGCAGCCAAGAGTGGGGCGCAGACTATGGCTACACCTTC; CDR3aa: CASSQEWGADYGYTF; abundance: NA; d_gene: NA; v_gene: TRBV4-2; j_gene: TRBJ1-2
CDR3nt: TGTGCCAGCACTTATCGGGAGGGTATGGGCTACACCTTC; CDR3aa: CASTYREGMGYTF; abundance: NA; d_gene: NA; v_gene: TRBV6-5; j_gene: TRBJ1-2
CDR3nt: TGCGCCAGCAGCTCCCAGGACACCGGGGAGCTGTTTTTT; CDR3aa: CASSSQDTGELFF; abundance: NA; d_gene: NA; v_gene: TRBV5-1; j_gene: TRBJ2-2
CDR3nt: TGTGCCAGCAGCCCCGGGGTTGGGACCCAGTACTTC; CDR3aa: CASSPGVGTQYF; abundance: NA; d_gene: NA; v_gene: TRBV5-4; j_gene: TRBJ2-5
CDR3nt: TGCGCCAGCAGCTTGCAGGAAAAGGAGACCCAGTACTTC; CDR3aa: CASSLQEKETQYF; abundance: NA; d_gene: NA; v_gene: TRBV5-1; j_gene: TRBJ2-5
CDR3nt: TGTGCCAGCAGCTTGGGGCGTGGGAGGGCCGGGGAGACCCAGTACTTC; CDR3aa: CASSLGRGRAGETQYF; abundance: once; d_gene: TRBD2; v_gene: TRBV5-6; j_gene: TRBJ2-5
CDR3nt: TGTGCCAGCAGCGTCGGACAGAATAATTCACCCCTCCACTTT; CDR3aa: CASSVGQNNSPLHF; abundance: once; d_gene: NA; v_gene: TRBV9; j_gene: TRBJ1-6
CDR3nt: TGTGCCAGCAGTGAAACCCGGACAGCCTCTAGCACAGATACGCAGTATTTT; CDR3aa: CASSETRTASSTDTQYF; abundance: NA; d_gene: NA; v_gene: TRBV6-1; j_gene: TRBJ2-3
CDR3nt: TGTGCCAGTAAGGGACAGGGGGCGGGAACAGATACGCAGTATTTT; CDR3aa: CASKGQGAGTDTQYF; abundance: NA; d_gene: TRBD1; v_gene: TRBV19; j_gene: TRBJ2-3
CDR3nt: TGCGCCAGCAGCTGGACCGGGACAGATGGCTACACCTTC; CDR3aa: CASSWTGTDGYTF; abundance: NA; d_gene: TRBD1; v_gene: TRBV5-1; j_gene: TRBJ1-2
CDR3nt: TGTGCCACCAGTGATCGTCTAGCGGGCAACGGGACCCAGTACTTC; CDR3aa: CATSDRLAGNGTQYF; abundance: NA; d_gene: TRBD2; v_gene: TRBV24-1; j_gene: TRBJ2-5
CDR3nt: TGTGCCAGTGAAGGCCCGGGACTAGCGGATACCTACGAGCAGTACTTC; CDR3aa: CASEGPGLADTYEQYF; abundance: NA; d_gene: TRBD2; v_gene: TRBV19; j_gene: TRBJ2-7
CDR3nt: TGTGCCAGCAGGTCAAATGGAAACACCATATATTTT; CDR3aa: CASRSNGNTIYF; abundance: few; d_gene: NA; v_gene: TRBV27; j_gene: TRBJ1-3
CDR3nt: TGTGCCAGCAGTTCCAGCGGGAGTTACGAGCAGTACTTC; CDR3aa: CASSSSGSYEQYF; abundance: NA; d_gene: TRBD2; v_gene: TRBV27; j_gene: TRBJ2-7
CDR3nt: TGTGCCAGCAGTTTATCTTTGGGACAGGGCCTCTATGGCTACACCTTC; CDR3aa: CASSLSLGQGLYGYTF; abundance: NA; d_gene: TRBD1; v_gene: TRBV27; j_gene: TRBJ1-2
CDR3nt: TGTGCCAGCAGCTATGAGGACAGGGCATCCGATACGCAGTATTTT; CDR3aa: CASSYEDRASDTQYF; abundance: NA; d_gene: TRBD1; v_gene: TRBV7-6; j_gene: TRBJ2-3
CDR3nt: TGTGCCAGCAGTCGCGGGGGAAAAGAGACCCAGTACTTC; CDR3aa: CASSRGGKETQYF; abundance: NA; d_gene: TRBD2; v_gene: TRBV12-3/TRBV12-4; j_gene: TRBJ2-5
CDR3nt: TGTGCCAGCAGCTTAGATGCGACTAGCGGGAGGTTGTACAATGAGCAGTTCTTC; CDR3aa: CASSLDATSGRLYNEQFF; abundance: NA; d_gene: TRBD2; v_gene: TRBV7-6; j_gene: TRBJ2-1
CDR3nt: TGTGCCAGCAGAGGACAAAACCTAAATCAGCCCCAGCATTTT; CDR3aa: CASRGQNLNQPQHF; abundance: NA; d_gene: NA; v_gene: TRBV2; j_gene: TRBJ1-5
CDR3nt: TGTGCTAGTGGTTTGGCCTGGACAGATCCGAACACTGAAGCTTTCTTT; CDR3aa: CASGLAWTDPNTEAFF; abundance: NA; d_gene: NA; v_gene: TRBV12-5; j_gene: TRBJ1-1
CDR3nt: TGTGCCAGCAGCTTGGCCAGGGGGCAGGTTGGCTACACCTTC; CDR3aa: CASSLARGQVGYTF; abundance: NA; d_gene: TRBD1; v_gene: TRBV5-5; j_gene: TRBJ1-2
CDR3nt: TGTGCCAGCAGTCGACAGGATATGCATTCACCCCTCCACTTT; CDR3aa: CASSRQDMHSPLHF; abundance: NA; d_gene: NA; v_gene: TRBV6-5; j_gene: TRBJ1-6
CDR3nt: TGTGCCAGCAGTTTGAGGGAGAGGCATTCACCCCTCCACTTT; CDR3aa: CASSLRERHSPLHF; abundance: NA; d_gene: NA; v_gene: TRBV28; j_gene: TRBJ1-6
CDR3nt: TGTGCCAGCAGCCCGCCGGGACAGGGGGCCTACGAGCAGTACTTC; CDR3aa: CASSPPGQGAYEQYF; abundance: NA; d_gene: TRBD1; v_gene: TRBV5-4; j_gene: TRBJ2-7
CDR3nt: TGTGCCAGCAGTCCCCCTCAGGGATACCAGCCCCAGCATTTT; CDR3aa: CASSPPQGYQPQHF; abundance: NA; d_gene: NA; v_gene: TRBV6-2/TRBV6-3; j_gene: TRBJ1-5